This T cell receptor beta chain was obtained from a study of blood T cell repertoires in COVID-19. CDR1 is LNHDA, CDR2 SQIVND, per germline (reference sequence). V gave up 7 bases and J gave up 3 bases, with 19 bases separating them. The CDR3 extends over 16 amino acids. Sequencing was performed with immunoSEQ multiplex PCR; in TCRdb, only in-frame clones are kept and a portion is missing. The repertoire holds 300,000 to 400,000 clones, with about 86% as singletons. Ages ranged from about 18 to 89 years, with residence in some 25 US areas. The chain carries TRBV19 and TRBJ1-5, with TRBD1 as a possible D gene (5 bases). Sequencing used PBMCs or T cells enriched from blood (not recorded which). This clonotype originated in a woman aged 40 to 50 with acute COVID-19. CDR3 bases: TGTGCCAGTAACCCGGGTCGGACAACCATCAATCAGCCCCAGCATTTT. The encoded protein is CASNPGRTTINQPQHF.